This TCR beta chain was captured by sequencing in a study of glioma-infiltrating T cells after dendritic cell vaccination. About the study: Patients had newly diagnosed or recurrent glioblastoma and received dendritic cell vaccines.

This clone is classed as medium-sized. Sample time point: after dendritic cell vaccination, including at tumor progression/relapse. The germline V gene encodes CDR1 SEHNR and CDR2 FQNEAQ (reference sequence). V dropped 1 base and J dropped 1; count of bases not matched to a gene: 3. The CDR3 contains 15 residues. Method: immunoSEQ multiplex PCR; TCRdb's copy keeps in-frame clones and lacks some. Altogether fewer than 90,000 clones are present, roughly 80% being singletons, with the ten largest covering 6% to 7.5%. The chain combines TRBV7-9 with TRBJ2-5, with 7 bases aligning to TRBD2. The receptor's source is a human donor with glioblastoma. The input for sequencing was blood, taken after dendritic cell vaccination. The CDR3 bases are TGTGCCAGCAGCTTAGAGCGGGGCCTCCAAGAGACCCAGTACTTC. As protein: CASSLERGLQETQYF.